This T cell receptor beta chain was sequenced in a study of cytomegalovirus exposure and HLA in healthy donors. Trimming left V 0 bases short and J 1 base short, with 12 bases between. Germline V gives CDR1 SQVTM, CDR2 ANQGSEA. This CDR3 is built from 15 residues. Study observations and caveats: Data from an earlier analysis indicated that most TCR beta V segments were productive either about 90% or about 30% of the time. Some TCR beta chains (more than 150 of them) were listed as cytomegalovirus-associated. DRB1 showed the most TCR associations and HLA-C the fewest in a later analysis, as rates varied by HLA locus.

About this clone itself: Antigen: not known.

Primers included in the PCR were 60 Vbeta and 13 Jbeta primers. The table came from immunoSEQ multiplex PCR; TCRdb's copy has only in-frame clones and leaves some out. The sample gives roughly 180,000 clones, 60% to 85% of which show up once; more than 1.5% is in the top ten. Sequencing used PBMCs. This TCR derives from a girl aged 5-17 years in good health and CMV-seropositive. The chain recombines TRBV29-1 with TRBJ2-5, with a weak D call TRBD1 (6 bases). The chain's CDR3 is CSVEDRPGAQETQYF. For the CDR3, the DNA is TGCAGCGTTGAAGATCGTCCAGGGGCCCAAGAGACCCAGTACTTC.